This T cell receptor (beta chain) was retrieved from a study of cytomegalovirus exposure and HLA in healthy donors. Primers for the PCR totalled 60 Vbeta and 13 Jbeta. Sequencing used immunoSEQ multiplex PCR; TCRdb keeps in-frame clones, though not all of them. The sample has roughly 150,000 clones, approximately 61% seen once; the top ten hold 1.5% to 2%. This CDR3 spans 14 amino acids. The V and J ends lost 2 bases and 4 bases respectively, with 11 bases between them. Germline V CDR1 and CDR2: SGHTS, YDEGEE. Sequenced input: PBMCs. The clonotype comes from a human donor in good health. This rearrangement joins TRBV5-8 to TRBJ2-3; D is perhaps TRBD1 (6 bases). The CDR3 DNA follows: TGTGCCAGCAGCTTAGGGGGATACTCAGATACGCAGTATTTT. Its protein product is CASSLGGYSDTQYF.